Sequencing of this T cell receptor (beta chain) was carried out in a study of blood T cell repertoires in COVID-19 (dated by TCRdb to between 2020 and 2021). In terms of the full investigation: The collaborator samples originated in the United States, Italy and Spain and spanned the acute and convalescent phases of COVID-19. The prospective study material was composed of cDNA or gDNA derived from T cells, B-cell-depleted T cells, or PBMCs. The sample metadata nearly always contained a de-identified subject ID, COVID-19 status, age in years and sex. The dataset comprised deeply sampled blood TCRbeta repertoires from subjects exposed to, actively infected with, or recovered from COVID-19. Where available, HLA class I and class II types were obtained from metadata supplied by the sample provider rather than from assay-based typing. The repertoires were made available in a free public database intended to serve as a resource for research on the immune response to SARS-CoV-2. The samples were drawn from the first 160 participants of the ongoing ImmuneRACE study and from 1,254 subjects provided by 6 global collaborators.

Participants in the prospective study were aged roughly 18 to 89 years, lived in over 20 United States geographic areas, and enrolled through a virtual design. In the prospective study, cohorts were assigned on the basis of participant-reported clinical history obtained from a screening survey and a study questionnaire. ImmuneRACE Cohort 3 recovered participants were defined by two consecutive negative NP/OP PCR tests, healthcare professional clearance, or symptom resolution. Each participant in the prospective study had whole blood, serum and a nasopharyngeal or oropharyngeal swab collected by mobile phlebotomists. Prospective study participants could optionally give additional blood draws and questionnaires over an approximately two-month period. Prospective study blood samples were shipped either frozen or at room temperature before DNA extraction. The full study reports these points: The quantity of clinical and demographic metadata differed by source and by participant and was supplied without curation.

In regard to this clone: Its antigen target is currently unknown. There are no base qualities to consult, and no much larger clone falls within one base.

TCRbeta CDR3 regions were amplified from genomic DNA by means of the immunoSEQ Assay, a bias-controlled multiplex PCR. Per the source publication's procedure: Within the assay, amplification of reference gene primers was used to estimate how many nucleated cells each sample contained. Sequence reads were collapsed and filtered to measure the absolute abundance of every unique TCRbeta CDR3 rearrangement. For each sample, productive Simpson clonality was calculated by taking the square root of Simpson's diversity index across productive rearrangements. The source is immuneACCESS, and TCRdb retained only in-frame sequences with V and J called. Part of the clones is not carried over; for the studies checked, unresolved V genes explain less than half of this, and the remainder is unexplained. Clonal size and the V and J genes are those of that table, whereas D and trimming came from the DNA. The sample table holds almost 200,000 clones, of which more than 80% were seen once. The top ten hold roughly 8.8% of the sample.

Sequencing was performed on PBMCs or T cells enriched from blood (not recorded which). The clonotype was recovered from a woman in her late teens or twenties who had recovered from COVID-19.

The CDR3 region reads CASRNPGQIPEAFF. The nucleotide sequence is given as TGTGCCAGCCGGAATCCGGGACAGATCCCTGAAGCTTTCTTT. The chain uses TRBV6-5 and TRBJ1-1; 7 central bases correspond to TRBD1. Reading the germline V gene gives CDR1 MNHEY and CDR2 SVGAGI. Measured from the cysteine to the phenylalanine, the CDR3 is 14 residues long. The CDR3 DNA has 42 bases and is translated from base 1. V trim: 8 bases; J trim: 6 bases; unmatched bases: 12.